Each of the 26 T cell receptor beta chains below was sequenced from the same sample in a study of T-cell reconstitution after alpha-beta-depleted transplantation in children. Unique molecular identifiers were built into the TCRbeta library. TCRdb redid the calling of the PCR reads with MiXCR, one entry per CDR3 protein. This sample yields almost 250,000 distinct CDR3 sequences, of which roughly a quarter are seen a single time; about 2.6% belongs to the top ten. The source material was PBMCs, sampled before TCRalphabeta/CD19-depleted stem cell transplant. The receptor source for this set is a girl aged 2 to 9 with Fanconi anemia, due to receive a stem cell transplant.

This clonotype was picked up a small number of times. This sequence joins TRBV20-1 and TRBJ2-7; 7 nucleotides match TRBD2. V lost 5 bases to trimming and J lost 4 bases; unmatched junction nucleotides: 5. This CDR3 comprises 12 residues. The germline V gene encodes CDR1 DFQATT and CDR2 SNEGSKA (reference sequence). CDR3 residues: CSAGQGGYEQYF. The CDR3, as DNA: TGCAGTGCTGGGCAGGGAGGGTACGAGCAGTACTTC.

This clonotype was detected only a few times. The chain has TRBV20-1 and TRBJ2-4, with 8 bases aligning to TRBD2. CDR3 size: 14 residues. Germline assignment: CDR1 DFQATT and CDR2 SNEGSKA (reference sequence). With V trimmed by 6 bases and J by 6 bases, 10 bases remained unmatched. CDR3 residues: CSARNVAGTNIQYF. Written as DNA, the CDR3 is TGCAGTGCCAGAAATGTAGCGGGAACAAACATTCAGTACTTC.

There are many counts of this clonotype. The chain carries TRBV11-2 and TRBJ2-3; weak D call: TRBD2 (6 bases). The CDR3 extends over 18 amino acids. Trimming removed 5 bases from V and 0 bases from J, with 21 bases in between. The germline CDR1 and CDR2 sequences are SGHAT and FQNNGV. CDR3 in amino acids: CASSPRPLAGISTDTQYF. The CDR3 region has the DNA TGTGCCAGCAGCCCGAGACCACTAGCCGGAATTAGCACAGATACGCAGTATTTT.

CDR3 sequence (DNA): TGCAGTGCCGCGGGGGCTAGCGGCCCCTACGAGCAGTACTTC. Its protein is CSAAGASGPYEQYF. The chain joins TRBV20-1 to TRBJ2-7; the D gene is possibly TRBD2 (7 bases). The V and J ends lost 6 bases and 2 bases respectively, with 17 bases between them. The CDR3 spans 14 residues. Germline V lookup: CDR1 DFQATT, CDR2 SNEGSKA (reference sequence).

V gene TRBV3-1 combines with J gene TRBJ2-3; 13 positions match TRBD2. This CDR3 is built from 17 residues. Germline values: CDR1 LGHDT, CDR2 YNNKEL (reference sequence). The V and J ends lost 10 bases and 2 bases, in that order; junction bases with no gene match: 12. The CDR3 region has the DNA TGTGCCACCTGCCAAGATGGACTAGCGGGGGTCACAGATACGCAGTATTTT. This gives the protein CATCQDGLAGVTDTQYF.

The rearrangement links TRBV28 to TRBJ2-7, with 8 bases matching TRBD1. With 3 bases clipped from V and 0 bases from J, the junction kept 10 bases outside the gene matches. The CDR3 is made up of 17 amino acids. CDR1 is MDHEN, CDR2 SYDVKM, per germline. The CDR3: CASSLGAQGVPSYEQYF. The DNA for the CDR3 is TGTGCCAGCAGTTTGGGCGCACAGGGGGTGCCCTCCTACGAGCAGTACTTC.

J is TRBJ2-1 and V is TRBV7-6, with TRBD2 matching 10 bases. CDR3 length equals 16 residues. Per the germline V gene, CDR1 is SGHVS and CDR2 is FNYEAQ. Losses at the gene ends were 5 bases for V and 5 bases for J; bases not matched to a gene: 9. CDR3 residues: CASSLLTSGANNEQFF. In DNA form, the CDR3 reads TGTGCCAGCAGCCTTCTAACTAGCGGGGCAAACAATGAGCAGTTCTTC.

At least ten counts were recorded for this clonotype. The chain has TRBV6-4 and TRBJ2-6; maybe TRBD2 (6 bases). The V and J ends lost 6 bases and 4 bases respectively, with 10 bases between them. From germline, CDR1 is MRHNA and CDR2 SNTAGT. CDR3 length: 14 amino acids. The CDR3 DNA follows: TGTGCCAGCAGCACTAGCATGGGGGCCAACGTCCTGACTTTC. Its translation is CASSTSMGANVLTF.

This clonotype has at least ten counts. The chain links TRBV20-1 to TRBJ2-7, with D possibly matching TRBD2 (5 bases). The CDR3 extends over 13 amino acids. Trimming took off 1 base at V and 3 bases at J, with 10 bases between the two ends. Germline assignment: CDR1 DFQATT and CDR2 SNEGSKA (reference sequence). The CDR3 reads CSARVASFYEQYF. Here the CDR3 DNA reads TGCAGTGCTAGAGTGGCTAGCTTCTACGAGCAGTACTTC.

There are many counts of this clonotype. The CDR3 sequence: CASGLADIQYF. The CDR3 nucleotides read TGTGCCAGCGGACTCGCCGACATTCAGTACTTC. The J gene is TRBJ2-4, the V gene TRBV7-2; D is perhaps TRBD2 (5 bases). The CDR3 covers 11 residues. The V and J ends lost 8 bases and 8 bases respectively, with 10 bases between them. The germline gives CDR1 SGHTA, CDR2 FQGNSA.

This clonotype showed up many times. The chain has TRBV29-1 and TRBJ2-7, with D possibly matching TRBD2 (5 bases). From germline, CDR1 is SQVTM and CDR2 ANQGSEA. The germline V and J ends were trimmed by 4 bases and 4 bases, with 14 bases remaining between them. The CDR3 loop spans 13 amino acids. The DNA for the CDR3 is TGCAGCGTTGGACCGGGTGGGGAGTACGAGCAGTACTTC. It translates to CSVGPGGEYEQYF.

The gene calls are TRBV4-2 and TRBJ2-3; 11 nucleotides align to TRBD2. Germline trimming cut 0 bases from V and 1 base from J; bases unmatched to any gene: 6. Germline CDR1 LGHNA, CDR2 YNFKEQ. This CDR3 is built from 18 residues. CDR3 sequence reads: CASSQDSGRARGTDTQYF. The CDR3 bases are TGTGCCAGCAGCCAAGATAGCGGGAGGGCCCGGGGCACAGATACGCAGTATTTT.

This clonotype was seen ten or more times. The chain combines TRBV10-3 with TRBJ2-5; D assignment may be TRBD1 or TRBD2 (6 bases each). Germline CDR1 is ENHRY and CDR2 is SYGVKD. V lost 10 bases to trimming and J lost 5 bases, with 17 bases between them. This CDR3 comprises 13 residues. The chain's CDR3 is CATLGGHGETQYF. DNA for the CDR3: TGTGCCACCCTAGGGGGGCATGGGGAGACCCAGTACTTC.

The chain has TRBV3-1 and TRBJ2-2; the match to TRBD2 covers 7 bases. The V and J ends lost 10 bases and 2 bases, in that order; junction bases with no gene match: 13. The CDR3 contains 16 residues. Germline V lookup: CDR1 LGHDT, CDR2 YNNKEL (reference sequence). The CDR3 DNA follows: TGTGCCACCTCCCGGGGGAGCGGGGTTAACACCGGGGAGCTGTTTTTT. Amino acid sequence: CATSRGSGVNTGELFF.

This clonotype was seen ten or more times. The chain links TRBV7-2 to TRBJ1-1; TRBD1 matches 7 bases. V lost 2 bases and J lost 3; bases outside the gene matches: 0. From germline, CDR1 is SGHTA and CDR2 FQGNSA. The CDR3 is 13 residues long. CDR3 loop: CASSLTGDTEAFF. The CDR3, as DNA: TGTGCCAGCAGCTTAACAGGGGACACTGAAGCTTTCTTT.

V gene TRBV6-6 combines with J gene TRBJ2-1; D is uncertain. Germline CDR1 and CDR2: MNHNY and SVGAGI (reference sequence). Trimming removed 2 bases at V and 6 bases at J, with 8 bases between. The CDR3 length is 13 residues. In nucleotides, the CDR3 is TGTGCCAGCAGTTACGTACCCGGCAATGAGCAGTTCTTC. Protein: CASSYVPGNEQFF.

This clonotype has a single count. The rearrangement joins TRBV20-1 to TRBJ2-3; 9 positions agree with TRBD2. Losses at the gene ends were 2 bases for V and 7 bases for J; bases not matched to a gene: 7. Per the germline V gene, CDR1 is DFQATT and CDR2 is SNEGSKA (reference sequence). This CDR3 comprises 14 residues. In DNA form, the CDR3 reads TGCAGTGCTAGAACTAGCGGGCTTCTTAATACGCAGTATTTT. The encoded protein is CSARTSGLLNTQYF.

The CDR3 coding sequence is TGTGCCAGCAGTTCAGCTAGCGGCTACTACGAGCAGTACTTC. It is translated as CASSSASGYYEQYF. The rearrangement links TRBV28 to TRBJ2-7, with 7 positions matching TRBD2. The CDR3 has 14 residues. Losses at the gene ends were 4 bases for V and 3 bases for J; bases not matched to a gene: 6. CDR1 and CDR2 from the germline V gene are MDHEN and SYDVKM.

The chain is built from TRBV24-1 and TRBJ2-2, with 7 bases that match TRBD1. Germline CDR1 KGHDR, CDR2 SFDVKD. V shed 4 bases and J 1 base; nucleotides not matched to a gene: 5. The CDR3 has 16 amino acids. CDR3 coding DNA: TGTGCCACCAGTGAACCCCGGACAGGGAACACCGGGGAGCTGTTTTTT. This gives the protein CATSEPRTGNTGELFF.

This clonotype occurred a few times. The chain recombines TRBV29-1 with TRBJ1-1, with a possible D match to TRBD1 (6 bases). The germline gives CDR1 SQVTM, CDR2 ANQGSEA. CDR3 length: 14 amino acids. V gave up 5 bases and J gave up 0 bases, with 13 bases separating them. The CDR3 DNA reads as TGCAGCGTTCCCGGGACACTCTTGAACACTGAAGCTTTCTTT. This gives the protein CSVPGTLLNTEAFF.

The chain combines TRBV20-1 with TRBJ2-3, with 7 bases matching TRBD1. CDR1 is DFQATT, CDR2 SNEGSKA, per germline (reference sequence). Losses at the gene ends were 7 bases for V and 6 bases for J; bases not matched to a gene: 10. This CDR3 spans 13 amino acids. This CDR3 reads CSVSGQDWDTQYF. In DNA form, the CDR3 reads TGCAGTGTTTCAGGACAGGATTGGGATACGCAGTATTTT.

The rearrangement uses TRBV5-1 and TRBJ1-2; D perhaps matches TRBD1 (6 bases). The CDR3 consists of 14 residues. V lost 4 bases and J lost 2, with 12 bases in between. The germline gives CDR1 SGHRS, CDR2 YFSETQ. Here the CDR3 reads CASSEGGFNYGYTF. As DNA, the CDR3 is TGCGCCAGCAGCGAAGGGGGTTTCAACTATGGCTACACCTTC.

This rearrangement joins TRBV7-3 to TRBJ1-3; D remains unclear. V was trimmed by 4 bases and J by 2 bases, leaving 6 bases between them. Germline values: CDR1 SGHTA, CDR2 FQGTGA. CDR3 size: 13 residues. CDR3 coding DNA: TGTGCCAGCAGCTCGACTGCTGGAAACACCATATATTTT. Protein: CASSSTAGNTIYF.

The chain couples TRBV29-1 to TRBJ2-5; D is possibly TRBD1 (6 bases). The germline V and J ends were trimmed by 3 bases and 7 bases, with 9 bases remaining between them. Germline assignment: CDR1 SQVTM and CDR2 ANQGSEA. CDR3 length: 11 residues. The CDR3 region has the DNA TGCAGCGTTGATTTAGGGGGGACCCAGTACTTC. Its translation: CSVDLGGTQYF.

The table lists this clonotype with a few counts. The chain has TRBV5-1 and TRBJ2-7; maybe TRBD1 (6 bases). CDR1 SGHRS and CDR2 YFSETQ come from the germline V gene. CDR3 size: 14 residues. The germline V and J ends were trimmed by 3 bases and 2 bases, with 12 bases remaining between them. In DNA, the CDR3 is TGCGCCAGCAGCTCACACAGGGTTACCTACGAGCAGTACTTC. Its protein is CASSSHRVTYEQYF.

The chain carries TRBV6-1 and TRBJ2-1; 11 bases are a match to TRBD2. V trimming: 6 bases; J trimming: 10 bases; junction bases outside the gene matches: 8. The CDR3 spans 14 residues. Per the germline V gene, CDR1 is MNHNS and CDR2 is SASEGT. This CDR3 reads CASRATLAGGEQFF. DNA of the CDR3: TGTGCCAGCAGGGCCACCCTAGCGGGGGGAGAGCAGTTCTTC.